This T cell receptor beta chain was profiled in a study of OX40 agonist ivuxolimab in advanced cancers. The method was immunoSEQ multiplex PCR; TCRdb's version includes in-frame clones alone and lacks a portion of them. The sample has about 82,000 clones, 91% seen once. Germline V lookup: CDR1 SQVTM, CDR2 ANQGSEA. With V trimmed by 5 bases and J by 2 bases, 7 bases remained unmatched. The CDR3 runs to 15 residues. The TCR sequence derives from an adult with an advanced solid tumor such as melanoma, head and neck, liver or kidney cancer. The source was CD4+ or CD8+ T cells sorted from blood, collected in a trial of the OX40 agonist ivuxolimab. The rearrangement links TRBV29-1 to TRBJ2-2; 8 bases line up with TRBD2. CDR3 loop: CSVRKLAANTGELFF. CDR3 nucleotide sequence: TGCAGCGTTCGCAAACTAGCGGCTAACACCGGGGAGCTGTTTTTT.